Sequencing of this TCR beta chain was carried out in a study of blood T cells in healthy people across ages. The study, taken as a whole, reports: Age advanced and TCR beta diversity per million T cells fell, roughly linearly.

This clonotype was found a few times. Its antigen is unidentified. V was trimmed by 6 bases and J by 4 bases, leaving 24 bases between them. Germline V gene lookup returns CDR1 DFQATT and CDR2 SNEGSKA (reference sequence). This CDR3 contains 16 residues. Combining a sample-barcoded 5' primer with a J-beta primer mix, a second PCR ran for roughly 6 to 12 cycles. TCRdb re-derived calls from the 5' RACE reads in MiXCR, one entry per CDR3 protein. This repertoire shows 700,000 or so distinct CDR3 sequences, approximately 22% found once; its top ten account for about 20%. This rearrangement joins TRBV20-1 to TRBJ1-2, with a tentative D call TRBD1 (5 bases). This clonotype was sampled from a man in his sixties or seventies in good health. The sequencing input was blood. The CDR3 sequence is CSAIHHRRLGTYGYTF. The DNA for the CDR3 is TGCAGTGCCATCCACCATAGACGCCTAGGGACCTATGGCTACACCTTC.